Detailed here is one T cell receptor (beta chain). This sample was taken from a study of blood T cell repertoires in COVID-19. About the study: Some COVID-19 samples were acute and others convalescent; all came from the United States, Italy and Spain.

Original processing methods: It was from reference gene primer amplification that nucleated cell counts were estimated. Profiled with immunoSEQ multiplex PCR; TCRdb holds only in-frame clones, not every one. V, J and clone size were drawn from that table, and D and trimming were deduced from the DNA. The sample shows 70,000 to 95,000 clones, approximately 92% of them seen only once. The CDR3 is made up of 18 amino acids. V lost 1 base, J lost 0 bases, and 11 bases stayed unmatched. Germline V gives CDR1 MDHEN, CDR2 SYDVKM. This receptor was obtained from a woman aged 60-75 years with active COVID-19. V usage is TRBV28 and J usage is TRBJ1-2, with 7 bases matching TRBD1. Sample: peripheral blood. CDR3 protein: CASSLSGQAREANYGYTF. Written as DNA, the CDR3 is TGTGCCAGCAGTTTATCTGGACAGGCGAGGGAGGCTAACTATGGCTACACCTTC.